This T cell receptor beta chain was retrieved from a study of blood T cell repertoires in COVID-19. Study information: Material from acute and convalescent COVID-19 was sourced from the United States, Italy and Spain.

Sequenced by immunoSEQ multiplex PCR; TCRdb stores in-frame clones only, minus some. This repertoire shows about 220,000 clones, around three quarters found once; its top ten account for more than 7%. The CDR3 runs to 17 residues. Germline CDR1 and CDR2: MNHEY and SMNVEV (reference sequence). The V gene end was trimmed by 5 bases and the J gene end by 0 bases; junction bases not matched to a gene: 9. The receptor comes from a woman in her 70s with acute or convalescent COVID-19. The chain uses TRBV27 and TRBJ1-2; 10 bases are a match to TRBD1. Material for sequencing was peripheral blood. The CDR3 DNA is TGTGCCAGCAGTCCAAGGACAGGGGGGATGTCTAACTATGGCTACACCTTC. Residues: CASSPRTGGMSNYGYTF.